This T cell receptor beta chain is drawn from a study of long-term antiretroviral therapy in people with HIV. The libraries were made with immunoSEQ v3.0 at survey level. Repertoires were generated with immunoSEQ multiplex PCR, while TCRdb's copy carries only in-frame clones and drops some. The repertoire holds 25,000 to 35,000 clones, with almost 97% as singletons. The germline gives CDR1 SQVTM, CDR2 ANQGSEA. The CDR3 sequence is 15 residues long. Trimming removed 1 base from V and 5 bases from J; junction bases left unmatched: 3. This sequence originates from a man younger than 45 with HIV. Here the sequenced sample was unsorted PBMCs, taken 6.9 years after starting antiretroviral therapy. The J gene is TRBJ2-2, the V gene TRBV29-1; 11 positions match TRBD1. CDR3 amino acids: CSVEGGTGGTGELFF. The CDR3 nucleotides are TGCAGCGTTGAAGGAGGGACAGGGGGTACCGGGGAGCTGTTTTTT.